This T cell receptor (beta chain) was captured in a study of Ad26.COV2.S vaccination and SARS-CoV-2 variants. CDR3 length: 11 amino acids. Trimming pared 5 bases from V and 4 bases from J, leaving 9 bases between. Germline loops: CDR1 GTSNPN, CDR2 SVGIG (reference sequence). This sample's treatment: some 20 received Ad26.COV2.S at low or high dose, single or two shots; several received placebo; per-sample allocation not given. The investigators took samples on day 63 after the first vaccine or placebo injection. TCRdb keeps only in-frame clones here, not all; method: immunoSEQ multiplex PCR. The table includes some 240,000 clones, roughly 89% detected once.

V gene TRBV30 combines with J gene TRBJ2-7, with D unresolved. The source is a person between 18 and 59 years old who received the Ad26.COV2.S COVID-19 vaccine or a placebo. The sample was peripheral blood, taken in a trial of Ad26.COV2.S vaccine versus placebo. CDR3 nucleotides: TGTGCCTGGCTGGGGATTTACGAGCAGTACTTC. It codes for CAWLGIYEQYF. The whole variable domain, filled in from reference TRBV30 and TRBJ2-7, reads SQTIHQWPATLVQPVGSPLSLECTVEGTSNPNLYWYRQAAGRGLQLLFYSVGIGQISSEVPQNLSASRPQDRQFILSSKKLLLSDSGFYLCAWLGIYEQYFGPGTRLTVT.